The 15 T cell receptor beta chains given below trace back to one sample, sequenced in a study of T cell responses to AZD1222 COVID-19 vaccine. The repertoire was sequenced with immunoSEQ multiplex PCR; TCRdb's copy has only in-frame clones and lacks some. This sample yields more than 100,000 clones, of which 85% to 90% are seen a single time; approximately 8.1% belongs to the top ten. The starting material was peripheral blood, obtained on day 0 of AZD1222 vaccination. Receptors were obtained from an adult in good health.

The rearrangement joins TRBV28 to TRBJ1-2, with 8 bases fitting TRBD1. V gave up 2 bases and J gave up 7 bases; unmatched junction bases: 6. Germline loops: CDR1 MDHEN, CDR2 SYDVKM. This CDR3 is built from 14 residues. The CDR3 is CASSLTDRGRGYTF. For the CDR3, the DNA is TGTGCCAGCAGTTTAACCGACAGGGGCCGTGGCTACACCTTC.

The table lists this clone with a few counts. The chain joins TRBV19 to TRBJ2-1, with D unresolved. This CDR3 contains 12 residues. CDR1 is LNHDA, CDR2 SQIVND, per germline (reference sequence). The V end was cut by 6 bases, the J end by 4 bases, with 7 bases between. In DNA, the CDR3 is TGTGCCAGTAGCAGAGCTTACAATGAGCAGTTCTTC. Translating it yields CASSRAYNEQFF.

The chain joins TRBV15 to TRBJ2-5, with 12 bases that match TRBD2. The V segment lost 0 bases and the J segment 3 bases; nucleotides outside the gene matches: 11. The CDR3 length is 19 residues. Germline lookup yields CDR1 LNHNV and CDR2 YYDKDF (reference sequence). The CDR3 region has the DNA TGTGCCACCAGCAGAGATAGCCAGACTAGCGGGAGAGGAGAAGAGACCCAGTACTTC. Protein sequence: CATSRDSQTSGRGEETQYF.

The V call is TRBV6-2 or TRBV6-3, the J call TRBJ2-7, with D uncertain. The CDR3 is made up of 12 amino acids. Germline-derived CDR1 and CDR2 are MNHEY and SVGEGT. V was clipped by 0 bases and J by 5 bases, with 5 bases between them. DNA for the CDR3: TGTGCCAGCAGTTACTCTGGGGACGAGCAGTACTTC. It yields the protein CASSYSGDEQYF.

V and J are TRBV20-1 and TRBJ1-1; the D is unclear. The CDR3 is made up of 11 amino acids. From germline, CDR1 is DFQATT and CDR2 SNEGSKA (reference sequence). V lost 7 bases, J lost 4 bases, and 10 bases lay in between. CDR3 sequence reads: CSGPRTTEAFF. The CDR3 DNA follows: TGCAGTGGTCCGAGGACCACTGAAGCTTTCTTT.

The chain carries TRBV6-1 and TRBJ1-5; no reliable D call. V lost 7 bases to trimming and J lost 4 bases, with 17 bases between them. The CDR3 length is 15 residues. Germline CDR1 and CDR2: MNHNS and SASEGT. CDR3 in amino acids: CASTPRQLSNQPQHF. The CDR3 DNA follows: TGTGCCAGCACCCCGAGGCAGCTTTCTAATCAGCCCCAGCATTTT.

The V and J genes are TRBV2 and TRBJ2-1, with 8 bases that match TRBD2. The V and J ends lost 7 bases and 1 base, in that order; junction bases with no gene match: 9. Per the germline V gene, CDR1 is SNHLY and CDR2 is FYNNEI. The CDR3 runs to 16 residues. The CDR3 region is CASTGGVEGSYNEQFF. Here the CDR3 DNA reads TGTGCCAGCACCGGGGGGGTCGAGGGATCCTACAATGAGCAGTTCTTC.

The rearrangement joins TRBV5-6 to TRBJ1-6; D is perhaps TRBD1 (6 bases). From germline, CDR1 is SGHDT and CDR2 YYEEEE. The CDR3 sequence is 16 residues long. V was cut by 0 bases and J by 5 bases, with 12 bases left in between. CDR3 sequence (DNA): TGTGCCAGCAGCTTGGGGCCGACAGGTGATAATTCACCCCTCCACTTT. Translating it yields CASSLGPTGDNSPLHF.

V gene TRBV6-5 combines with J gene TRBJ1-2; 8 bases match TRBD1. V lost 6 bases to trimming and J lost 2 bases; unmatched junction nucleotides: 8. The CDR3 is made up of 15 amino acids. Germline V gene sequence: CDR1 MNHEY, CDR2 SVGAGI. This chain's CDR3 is CASSRGRTGNYGYTF. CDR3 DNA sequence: TGTGCCAGCAGCCGCGGCCGGACAGGGAACTATGGCTACACCTTC.

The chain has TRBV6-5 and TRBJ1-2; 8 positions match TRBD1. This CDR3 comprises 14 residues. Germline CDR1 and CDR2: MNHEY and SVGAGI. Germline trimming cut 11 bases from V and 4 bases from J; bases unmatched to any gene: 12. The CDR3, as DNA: TGTGCCTTCCGGACAGGGCCAACGGGCTATGGCTACACCTTC. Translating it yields CAFRTGPTGYGYTF.

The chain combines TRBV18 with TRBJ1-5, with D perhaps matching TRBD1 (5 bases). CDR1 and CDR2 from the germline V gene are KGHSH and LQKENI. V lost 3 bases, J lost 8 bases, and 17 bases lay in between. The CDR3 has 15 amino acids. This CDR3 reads CASSPRDPFGEPQHF. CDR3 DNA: TGTGCCAGCTCACCGCGGGACCCCTTCGGAGAGCCCCAGCATTTT.

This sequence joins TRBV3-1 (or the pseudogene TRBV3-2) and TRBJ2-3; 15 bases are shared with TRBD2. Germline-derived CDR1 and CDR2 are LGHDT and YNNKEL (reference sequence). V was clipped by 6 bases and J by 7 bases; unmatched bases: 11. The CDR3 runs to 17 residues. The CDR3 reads CASRGRGLAGGAHTQYF. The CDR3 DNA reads TGTGCCAGCAGAGGGAGGGGACTAGCGGGAGGTGCCCATACGCAGTATTTT.

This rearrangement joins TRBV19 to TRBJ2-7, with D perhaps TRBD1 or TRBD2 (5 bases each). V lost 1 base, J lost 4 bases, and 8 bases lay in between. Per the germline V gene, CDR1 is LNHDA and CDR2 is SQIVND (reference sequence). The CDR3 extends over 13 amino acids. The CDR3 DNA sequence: TGTGCCAGTAGTATAGGGGGGTCTTACGAGCAGTACTTC. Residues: CASSIGGSYEQYF.

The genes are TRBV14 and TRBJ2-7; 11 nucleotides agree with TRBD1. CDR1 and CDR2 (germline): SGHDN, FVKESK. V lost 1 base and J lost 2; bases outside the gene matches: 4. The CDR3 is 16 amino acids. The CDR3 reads CASSQGLGQGAYEQYF. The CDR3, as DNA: TGTGCCAGCAGCCAAGGCTTGGGACAGGGGGCCTACGAGCAGTACTTC.

The CDR3 nucleotides read TGCAGTGCTAGTCAGGACTATGGCTACACCTTC. This gives the protein CSASQDYGYTF. The chain links TRBV20-1 to TRBJ1-2; no firm D call. The CDR3 totals 11 residues. V lost 3 bases and J 3 bases, leaving 5 bases between the germline ends. Germline V gene sequence: CDR1 DFQATT, CDR2 SNEGSKA (reference sequence).